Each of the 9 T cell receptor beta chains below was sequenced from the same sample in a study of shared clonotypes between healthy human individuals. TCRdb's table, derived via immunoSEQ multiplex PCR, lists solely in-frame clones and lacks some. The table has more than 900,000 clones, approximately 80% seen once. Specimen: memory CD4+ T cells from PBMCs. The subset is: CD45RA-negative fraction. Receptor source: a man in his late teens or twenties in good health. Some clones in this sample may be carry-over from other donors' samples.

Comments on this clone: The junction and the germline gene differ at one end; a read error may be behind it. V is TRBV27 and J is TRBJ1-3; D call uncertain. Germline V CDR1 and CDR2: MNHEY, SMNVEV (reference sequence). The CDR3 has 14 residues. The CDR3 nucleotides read TGTGCCAGCAGTTTATCCTTCTCTGGAAGCACCATATATTTT. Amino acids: CASSLSFSGSTIYF.

CDR3 sequence reads: CASSPNPTPTEAFF. CDR3 DNA: TGTGCCAGCTCACCTAACCCGACCCCCACTGAAGCTTTCTTT. This chain connects TRBV18 to TRBJ1-1; D is uncertain. The V and J ends lost 3 bases and 4 bases respectively, with 12 bases between them. The CDR3 extends over 14 amino acids. Per the germline V gene, CDR1 is KGHSH and CDR2 is LQKENI. Full variable domain (remainder filled in from reference TRBV18 and TRBJ1-1): NAGVMQNPRHLVRRRGQEARLRCSPMKGHSHVYWYRQLPEEGLKFMVYLQKENIIDESGMPKERFSAEFPKEGPSILRIQQVVRGDSAAYFCASSPNPTPTEAFFGQGTRLTVV.

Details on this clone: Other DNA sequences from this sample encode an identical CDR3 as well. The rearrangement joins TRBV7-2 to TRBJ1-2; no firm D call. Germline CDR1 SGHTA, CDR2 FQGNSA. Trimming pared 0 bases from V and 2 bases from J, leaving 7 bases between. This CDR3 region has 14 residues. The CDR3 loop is CASSLARQNYGYTF. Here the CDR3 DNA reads TGTGCCAGCAGCTTAGCCCGTCAGAACTATGGCTACACCTTC.

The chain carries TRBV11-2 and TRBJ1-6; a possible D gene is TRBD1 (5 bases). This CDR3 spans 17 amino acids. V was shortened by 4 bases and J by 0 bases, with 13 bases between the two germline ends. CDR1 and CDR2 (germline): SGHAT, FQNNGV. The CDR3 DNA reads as TGTGCCAGCAGCTCCCGACAGCTTCGCTCCTATAATTCACCCCTCCACTTT. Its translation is CASSSRQLRSYNSPLHF.

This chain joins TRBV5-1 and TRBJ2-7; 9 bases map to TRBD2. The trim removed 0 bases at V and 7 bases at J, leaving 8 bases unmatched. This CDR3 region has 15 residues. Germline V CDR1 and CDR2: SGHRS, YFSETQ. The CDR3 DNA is TGCGCCAGCAGCTTGGAATCTAGCGGGGCCGGGGAGCAGTACTTC. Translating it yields CASSLESSGAGEQYF. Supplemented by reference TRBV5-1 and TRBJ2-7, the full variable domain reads KAGVTQTPRYLIKTRGQQVTLSCSPISGHRSVSWYQQTPGQGLQFLFEYFSETQRNKGNFPGRFSGRQFSNSRSEMNVSTLELGDSALYLCASSLESSGAGEQYFGPGTRLTVT.

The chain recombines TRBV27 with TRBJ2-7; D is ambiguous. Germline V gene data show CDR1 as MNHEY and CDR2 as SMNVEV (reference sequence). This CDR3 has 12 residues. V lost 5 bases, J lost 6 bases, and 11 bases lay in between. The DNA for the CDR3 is TGTGCCAGCAGTACGACGACTCGCGAGCAGTACTTC. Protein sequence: CASSTTTREQYF.

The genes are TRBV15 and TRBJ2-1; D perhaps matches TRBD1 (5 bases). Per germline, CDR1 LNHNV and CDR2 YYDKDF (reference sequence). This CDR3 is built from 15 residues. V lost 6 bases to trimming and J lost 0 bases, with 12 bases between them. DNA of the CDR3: TGTGCCACCAGACTCCGACAGAGCTCCTACAATGAGCAGTTCTTC. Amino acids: CATRLRQSSYNEQFF.

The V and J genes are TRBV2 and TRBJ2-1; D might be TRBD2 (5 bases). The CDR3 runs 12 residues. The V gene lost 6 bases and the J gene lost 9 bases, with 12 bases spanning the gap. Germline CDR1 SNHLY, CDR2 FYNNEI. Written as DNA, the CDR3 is TGTGCCAGCAGACCGAGCGGAGTTGAGCAGTTCTTC. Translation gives CASRPSGVEQFF.

In nucleotides, the CDR3 is TGTGCCAGCAGCCAAGCGGTTAAAAGCGGAATAGCCAAAAACATTCAGTACTTC. Translation: CASSQAVKSGIAKNIQYF. This chain connects TRBV4-2 to TRBJ2-4; a possible D gene is TRBD2 (5 bases). The germline V and J ends were trimmed by 1 base and 0 bases, with 16 bases remaining between them. The CDR3 is 18 amino acids. Germline V CDR1 and CDR2: LGHNA, YNFKEQ.